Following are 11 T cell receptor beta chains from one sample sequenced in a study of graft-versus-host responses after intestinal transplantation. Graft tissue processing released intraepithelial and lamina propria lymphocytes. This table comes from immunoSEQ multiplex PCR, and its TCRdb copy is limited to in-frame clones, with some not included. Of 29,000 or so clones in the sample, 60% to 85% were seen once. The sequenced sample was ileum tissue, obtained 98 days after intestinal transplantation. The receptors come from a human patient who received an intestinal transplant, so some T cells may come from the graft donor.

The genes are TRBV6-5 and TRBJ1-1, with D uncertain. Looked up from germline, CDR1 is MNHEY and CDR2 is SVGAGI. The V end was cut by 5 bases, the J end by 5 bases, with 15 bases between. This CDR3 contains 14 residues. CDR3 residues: CASSTDKIRTEAFF. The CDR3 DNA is TGTGCCAGCAGTACGGATAAGATAAGGACTGAAGCTTTCTTT.

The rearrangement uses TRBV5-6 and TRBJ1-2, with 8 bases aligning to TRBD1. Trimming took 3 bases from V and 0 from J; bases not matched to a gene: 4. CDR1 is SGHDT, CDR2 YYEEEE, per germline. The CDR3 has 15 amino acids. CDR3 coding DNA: TGTGCCAGCAGCTGGCAGACAGGGGCTAACTATGGCTACACCTTC. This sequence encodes CASSWQTGANYGYTF.

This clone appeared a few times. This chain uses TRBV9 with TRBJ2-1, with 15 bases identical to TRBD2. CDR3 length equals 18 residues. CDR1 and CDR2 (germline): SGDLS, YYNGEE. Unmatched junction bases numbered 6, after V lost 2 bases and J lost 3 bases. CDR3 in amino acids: CASSVSGLAGGNYNEQFF. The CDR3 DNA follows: TGTGCCAGCAGCGTTTCGGGACTAGCGGGGGGCAACTACAATGAGCAGTTCTTC. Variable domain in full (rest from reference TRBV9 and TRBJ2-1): DSGVTQTPKHLITATGQRVTLRCSPRSGDLSVYWYQQSLDQGLQFLIQYYNGEERAKGNILERFSAQQFPDLHSELNLSSLELGDSALYFCASSVSGLAGGNYNEQFFGPGTRLTVL.

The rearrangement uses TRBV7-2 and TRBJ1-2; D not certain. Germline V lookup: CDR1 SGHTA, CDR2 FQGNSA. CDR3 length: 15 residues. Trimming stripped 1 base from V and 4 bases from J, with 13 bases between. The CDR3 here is CASSLGANPSYGYTF. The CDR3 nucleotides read TGTGCCAGCAGCTTAGGAGCGAACCCGAGCTATGGCTACACCTTC.

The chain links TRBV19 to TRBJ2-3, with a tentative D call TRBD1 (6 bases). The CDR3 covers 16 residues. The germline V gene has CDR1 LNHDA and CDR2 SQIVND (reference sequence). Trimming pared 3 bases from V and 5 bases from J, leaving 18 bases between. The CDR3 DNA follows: TGTGCCAGTAGTATGAGCAGGGGAGTCCGACGAGATACGCAGTATTTT. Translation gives CASSMSRGVRRDTQYF.

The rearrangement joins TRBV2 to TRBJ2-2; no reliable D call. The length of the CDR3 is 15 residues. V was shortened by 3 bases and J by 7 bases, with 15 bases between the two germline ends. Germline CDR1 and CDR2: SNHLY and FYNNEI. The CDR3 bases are TGTGCCAGCAGTGATAGGGAATATGTTCACGGGGAGCTGTTTTTT. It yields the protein CASSDREYVHGELFF.

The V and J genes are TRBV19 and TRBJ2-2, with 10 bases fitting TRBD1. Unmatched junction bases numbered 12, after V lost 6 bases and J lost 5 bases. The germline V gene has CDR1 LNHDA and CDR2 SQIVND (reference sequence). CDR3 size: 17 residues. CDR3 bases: TGTGCCAGTAGGGCCCTACCGGGACAGGGGAGGACCGGGGAGCTGTTTTTT. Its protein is CASRALPGQGRTGELFF. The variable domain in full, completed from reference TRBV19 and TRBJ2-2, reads DGGITQSPKYLFRKEGQNVTLSCEQNLNHDAMYWYRQDPGQGLRLIYYSQIVNDFQKGDIAEGYSVSREKKESFPLTVTSAQKNPTAFYLCASRALPGQGRTGELFFGEGSRLTVL.

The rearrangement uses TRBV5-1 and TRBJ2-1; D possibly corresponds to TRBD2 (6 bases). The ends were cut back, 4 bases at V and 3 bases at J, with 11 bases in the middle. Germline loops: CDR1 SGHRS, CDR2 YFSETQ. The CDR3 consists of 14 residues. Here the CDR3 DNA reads TGCGCCAGCAGCGAGGGACTTGACTACAATGAGCAGTTCTTC. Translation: CASSEGLDYNEQFF.

CDR3 bases: TGTGCCAGCAGCCCCTGGGGGGGGGCTCAAGAGACCCAGTACTTC. It codes for CASSPWGGAQETQYF. This rearrangement joins TRBV7-9 to TRBJ2-5, with D possibly matching TRBD2 (7 bases). V was shortened by 5 bases and J by 2 bases, with 15 bases between the two germline ends. Germline V gene lookup returns CDR1 SEHNR and CDR2 FQNEAQ (reference sequence). The CDR3 has 15 amino acids.

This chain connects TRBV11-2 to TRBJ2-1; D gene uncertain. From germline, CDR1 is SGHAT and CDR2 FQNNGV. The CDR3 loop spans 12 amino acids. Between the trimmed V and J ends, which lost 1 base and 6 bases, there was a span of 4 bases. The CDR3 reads CASSLVGNEQFF. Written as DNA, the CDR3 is TGTGCCAGCAGCTTAGTGGGCAATGAGCAGTTCTTC. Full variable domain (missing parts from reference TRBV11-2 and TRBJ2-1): EAGVAQSPRYKIIEKRQSVAFWCNPISGHATLYWYQQILGQGPKLLIQFQNNGVVDDSQLPKDRFSAERLKGVDSTLKIQPAKLEDSAVYLCASSLVGNEQFFGPGTRLTVL.

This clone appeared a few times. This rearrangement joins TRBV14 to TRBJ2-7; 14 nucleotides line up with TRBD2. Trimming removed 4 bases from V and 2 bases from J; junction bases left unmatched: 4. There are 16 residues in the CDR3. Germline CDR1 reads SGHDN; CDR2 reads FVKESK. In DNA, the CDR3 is TGTGCCAGCAGCCCCGGGACTAGCGGGGGTCCCTACGAGCAGTACTTC. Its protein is CASSPGTSGGPYEQYF.